This TCR beta chain was recovered during a study of shared clonotypes between healthy human individuals. The assay was carried out at the deep level. Assay: immunoSEQ multiplex PCR; the TCRdb copy retains only in-frame clones and omits some. This sample has about 600,000 clones, with more than 95% found just once. A word on this clone: Other DNA sequences in the sample encode the same CDR3.

The donors were adults (healthy and HIV-negative) with no recent acute infections or vaccinations. V was pared by 8 bases and J by 7 bases, with 12 bases between. This CDR3 spans 11 amino acids. Germline-derived CDR1 and CDR2 are MDHEN and SYDVKM. The chain couples TRBV28 to TRBJ2-7, with D possibly matching TRBD2 (6 bases). The TCR was taken from a young woman in good health. Sequenced input: naive CD4+ T cells sorted from blood. The subset here: CD45RA+ positively selected. The CDR3 spells CASSPRGEQYF. The CDR3 region has the DNA TGTGCCAGCTCCCCTCGGGGGGAGCAGTACTTC.